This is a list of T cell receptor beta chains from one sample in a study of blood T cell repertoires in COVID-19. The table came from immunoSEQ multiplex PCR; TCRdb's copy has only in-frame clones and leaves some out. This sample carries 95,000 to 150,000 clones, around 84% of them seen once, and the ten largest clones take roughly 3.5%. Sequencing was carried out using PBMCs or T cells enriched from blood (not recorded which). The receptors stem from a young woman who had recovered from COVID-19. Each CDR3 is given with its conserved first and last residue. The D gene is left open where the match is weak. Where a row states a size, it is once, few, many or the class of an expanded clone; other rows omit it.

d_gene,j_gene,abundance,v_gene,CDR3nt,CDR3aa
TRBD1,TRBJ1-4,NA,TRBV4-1,TGCGCCAGCAGCCGACAGGACAGGGAGGGGGAAAAACTGTTTTTT,CASSRQDREGEKLFF
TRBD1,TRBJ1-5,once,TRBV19,TGTGCCTCCGTCCGGGACAGGGGGAGCTATCAGCCCCAGCATTTT,CASVRDRGSYQPQHF
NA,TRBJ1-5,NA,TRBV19,TGTGCCAGGCCGGGGGAGGGAGGGATCCAGCAGCCCCAGCATTTT,CARPGEGGIQQPQHF
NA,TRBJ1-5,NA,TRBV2,TGTGCCAGCAGTGACTTTGGGTGGTCAGACAGGTTTAATCAGCCCCAGCATTTT,CASSDFGWSDRFNQPQHF
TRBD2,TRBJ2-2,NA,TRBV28,TGTGCCAGCAGCCTTCTTACAAACGACCTAGCGGGAGGGCGCACCGGGGAGCTGTTTTTT,CASSLLTNDLAGGRTGELFF
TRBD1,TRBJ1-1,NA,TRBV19,TGTGCCAGTACCATCGGACAGGGACTCACTGAAGCTTTCTTT,CASTIGQGLTEAFF
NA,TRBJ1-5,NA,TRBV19,TGTGCCAGTAGTAAAGCCAGGCCCACCTATCAGCCCCAGCATTTT,CASSKARPTYQPQHF
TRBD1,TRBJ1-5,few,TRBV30,TGTGCCTGGAGTAAGACAGGGAGTCAGCCCCAGCATTTT,CAWSKTGSQPQHF
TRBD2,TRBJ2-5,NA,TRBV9,TGTGCCAGCAGCGCGGGAGGGGAAGAGACCCAGTACTTC,CASSAGGEETQYF
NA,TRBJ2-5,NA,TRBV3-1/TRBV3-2,TGTGCCAGCAGCCAAGTGCTCTTTAGTCCGGAGACCCAGTACTTC,CASSQVLFSPETQYF
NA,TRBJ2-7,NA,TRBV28,TGTGCCAGCAGTTTAAAGCCCTACGAGCAGTACTTC,CASSLKPYEQYF
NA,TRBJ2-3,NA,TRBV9,TGTGCCAGCAGCGTAGTTAGTAGCCTTAGCACAGATACGCAGTATTTT,CASSVVSSLSTDTQYF
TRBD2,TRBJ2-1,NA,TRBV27,TGTGCCAGCAGTTCGACGTCAGCGGGAGGTTTCTCTCTCTACAATGAGCAGTTCTTC,CASSSTSAGGFSLYNEQFF
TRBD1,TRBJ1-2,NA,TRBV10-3,TGTGCCATCAGTGAGCGGGCCGGGACAGGGTCGGGCGGCTACACCTTC,CAISERAGTGSGGYTF
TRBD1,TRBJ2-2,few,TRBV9,TGTGCCAGCAGTCTAGGACAGGGGGCGGGCGGGGAGCTGTTTTTT,CASSLGQGAGGELFF
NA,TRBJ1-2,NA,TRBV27,TGTGCCAGCAGTTGGGGCCACCAAGGGGACTATGGCTACACCTTC,CASSWGHQGDYGYTF
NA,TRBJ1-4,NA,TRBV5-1,TGCGCCAGCAGCTGGGGGGACGTGGCAACTAATGAAAAACTGTTTTTT,CASSWGDVATNEKLFF
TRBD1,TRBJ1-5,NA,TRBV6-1,TGTGCCAGCAGTGAAAACAGGGGGCAGCCCCAGCATTTT,CASSENRGQPQHF
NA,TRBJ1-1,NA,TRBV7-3,TGTGCCAGCAGCCAGGGACACTCCAACACTGAAGCTTTCTTT,CASSQGHSNTEAFF
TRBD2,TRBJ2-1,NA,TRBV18,TGTGCCAGCTCACCTGGGCTAGCGGGAATTGAGCAGTTCTTC,CASSPGLAGIEQFF
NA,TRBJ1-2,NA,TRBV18,TGTGCCAGCTCACTCGAGACAGGAACTAACTATGGCTACACCTTC,CASSLETGTNYGYTF
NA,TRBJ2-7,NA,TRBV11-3,TGTGCCAGCAGCTTATGGAGCGGACCCTACGAGCAGTACTTC,CASSLWSGPYEQYF
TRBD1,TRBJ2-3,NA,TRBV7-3,TGTGCCAGCAGCCCCCAGGGGGCGCAGGCAGATACGCAGTATTTT,CASSPQGAQADTQYF
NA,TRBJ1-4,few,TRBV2,TGTGCCAGCAGTGGGGACACCGAAAAACTGTTTTTT,CASSGDTEKLFF
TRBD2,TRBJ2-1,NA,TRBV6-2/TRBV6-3,TGTGCCAGCAGTTCCCGTAGCGGGAACAACAATGAGCAGTTCTTC,CASSSRSGNNNEQFF
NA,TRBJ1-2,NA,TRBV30,TGTGCCTGGTCGGTTGTAGGGGCTCCTCGGTATGGCTACACCTTC,CAWSVVGAPRYGYTF
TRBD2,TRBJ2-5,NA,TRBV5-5,TGTGCCAGCAGCTTGTCAACAGTTTGGACTAGGGGACAAGAGACCCAGTACTTC,CASSLSTVWTRGQETQYF
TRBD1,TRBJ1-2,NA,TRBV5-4,TGTGCCAGCAGCTTGGGGACAGGGGGGCGGTATGGCTACACCTTC,CASSLGTGGRYGYTF
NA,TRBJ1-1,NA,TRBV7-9,TGTGCCAGCAGCTTAGCGGCGAACACTGAAGCTTTCTTT,CASSLAANTEAFF
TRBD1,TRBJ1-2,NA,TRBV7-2,TGTGCCAGCAGCAAAACAGGGGGGTCTAACTATGGCTACACCTTC,CASSKTGGSNYGYTF
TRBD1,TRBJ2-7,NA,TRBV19,TGTGCCAGTAGTACGGGACAGGGCAGCATAGGACTCTACGAGCAGTACTTC,CASSTGQGSIGLYEQYF